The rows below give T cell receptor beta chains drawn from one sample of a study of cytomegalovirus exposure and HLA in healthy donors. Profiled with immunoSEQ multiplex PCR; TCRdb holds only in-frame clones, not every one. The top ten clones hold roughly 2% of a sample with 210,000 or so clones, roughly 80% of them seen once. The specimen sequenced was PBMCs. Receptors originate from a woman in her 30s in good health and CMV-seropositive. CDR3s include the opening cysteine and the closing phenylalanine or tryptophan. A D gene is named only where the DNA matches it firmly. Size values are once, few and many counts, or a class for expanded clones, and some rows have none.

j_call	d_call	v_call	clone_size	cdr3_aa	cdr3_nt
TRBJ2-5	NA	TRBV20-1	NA	CSARTGVPQYF	TGCAGTGCTAGAACGGGAGTCCCCCAGTACTTC
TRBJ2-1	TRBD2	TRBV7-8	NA	CASSLVYRLAGDNEQFF	TGTGCCAGCAGCTTAGTATACCGACTAGCGGGAGACAATGAGCAGTTCTTC
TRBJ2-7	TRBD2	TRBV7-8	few	CASSVTGGTYEQYF	TGTGCCAGCAGCGTCACGGGAGGAACCTACGAGCAGTACTTC
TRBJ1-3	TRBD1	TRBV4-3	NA	CASSQEIPGQHRRYF	TGCGCCAGCAGCCAAGAAATACCGGGACAGCATCGGAGGTATTTT
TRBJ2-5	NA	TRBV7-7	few	CASSTGETQYF	TGTGCCAGCAGCACCGGAGAGACCCAGTACTTC
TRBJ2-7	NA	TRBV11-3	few	CASSLLASSYEQYF	TGTGCCAGCAGCTTATTGGCCAGTTCCTACGAGCAGTACTTC
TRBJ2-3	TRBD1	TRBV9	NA	CASSPGTGGIDTQYF	TGTGCCAGCAGTCCCGGGACAGGGGGGATTGATACGCAGTATTTT
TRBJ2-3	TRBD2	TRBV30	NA	CAWSVRGAGVGDTQYF	TGTGCCTGGAGTGTACGGGGAGCGGGAGTTGGTGATACGCAGTATTTT
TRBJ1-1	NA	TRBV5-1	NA	CASSSGPGESTEAFF	TGCGCCAGCAGCTCCGGCCCGGGGGAGTCCACTGAAGCTTTCTTT
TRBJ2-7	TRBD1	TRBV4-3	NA	CASSQGQGASYEQYF	TGCGCCAGCAGCCAAGGACAGGGGGCTTCCTACGAGCAGTACTTC
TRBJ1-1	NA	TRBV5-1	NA	CASGVTGNGEAFF	TGCGCCAGCGGCGTGACAGGTAACGGTGAAGCTTTCTTT
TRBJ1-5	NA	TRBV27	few	CASSSTPFIVQPQHF	TGTGCCAGCAGTTCCACTCCCTTCATTGTTCAGCCCCAGCATTTT
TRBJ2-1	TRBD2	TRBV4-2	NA	CASSQTSGSAYNEQFF	TGTGCCAGCAGCCAAACGAGCGGGAGCGCCTACAATGAGCAGTTCTTC
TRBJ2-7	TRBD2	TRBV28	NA	CASSQSKFGGGPYEQYF	TGTGCCAGCAGTCAGAGCAAGTTTGGGGGGGGACCCTACGAGCAGTACTTC
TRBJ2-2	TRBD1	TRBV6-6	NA	CASSFKWTGGTGELFF	TGTGCCAGCAGTTTCAAGTGGACAGGGGGCACCGGGGAGCTGTTTTTT